Below, 10 T cell receptor beta chains from the same sample are listed, as sequenced in a study of technical replicates of blood from a handful of donors. TCRdb's copy holds only in-frame clones and misses some; the assay was immunoSEQ multiplex PCR. The sample has approximately 31,000 clones; approximately 94% are singletons. The sequenced sample was PBMCs. The receptors derive from a human donor in good health. Some clones in this sample may be carry-over from other donors' samples.

The chain carries TRBV25-1 and TRBJ1-2; D might be TRBD1 (5 bases). Per the germline V gene, CDR1 is MGHDK and CDR2 is SYGVNS. V lost 4 bases, J lost 7 bases, and 19 bases lay in between. The CDR3 is 15 amino acids. This CDR3 is CASSVSVGDWGGYTF. CDR3 DNA: TGTGCCAGCAGTGTCTCGGTAGGGGATTGGGGTGGCTACACCTTC.

The rearrangement uses TRBV7-8 and TRBJ2-1; 9 bases agree with TRBD1. The CDR3 contains 16 residues. The V gene's germline CDR1 is SGHVS and CDR2 FQNEAQ. The ends lost 1 base at V and 9 bases at J; junction bases unmatched: 10. The CDR3 DNA reads TGTGCCAGCAGCTTAGGACGACCGGGACAGGGCGGTGAGCAGTTCTTC. It is translated as CASSLGRPGQGGEQFF.

This clone has only a few counts. The J gene is TRBJ2-4, the V gene TRBV7-9; a weak D match, TRBD1 (7 bases). CDR3 length: 15 residues. V dropped 5 bases and J dropped 0 bases, with 11 bases sitting between them. Germline V gene lookup returns CDR1 SEHNR and CDR2 FQNEAQ (reference sequence). The CDR3, as DNA: TGTGCCAGCAGCCGCGGGACAGAAGCCAAAAACATTCAGTACTTC. Protein product: CASSRGTEAKNIQYF.

This rearrangement joins TRBV7-9 to TRBJ2-5; possibly TRBD2 for D (8 bases). The V gene lost 4 bases and the J gene lost 8 bases, with 26 bases spanning the gap. Germline V gene lookup returns CDR1 SEHNR and CDR2 FQNEAQ (reference sequence). The CDR3 has 17 residues. DNA of the CDR3: TGTGCCAGCAGCTCAGAGAGGATAGGGACAGCGGGAGATACCCAGTACTTC. The encoded protein is CASSSERIGTAGDTQYF.

V is TRBV27 and J is TRBJ2-3; 8 positions match TRBD2. Per germline, CDR1 MNHEY and CDR2 SMNVEV (reference sequence). CDR3 size: 14 residues. V was clipped by 6 bases and J by 6 bases; unmatched bases: 8. The CDR3 protein is CASSRTSWGDTQYF. In nucleotides, the CDR3 is TGTGCCAGCAGCCGGACTAGCTGGGGGGATACGCAGTATTTT.

The rearrangement links TRBV19 to TRBJ2-7, with TRBD2 identical over 8 bases. CDR3 length: 15 residues. Trimming removed 6 bases from V and 6 bases from J; junction bases left unmatched: 13. CDR1 and CDR2 (germline): LNHDA, SQIVND (reference sequence). CDR3 nucleotide sequence: TGTGCCAGTAGGGGACTAGGAGGGTCAGGACTCGAGCAGTACTTC. Amino acid sequence: CASRGLGGSGLEQYF.

The chain employs TRBV2 and TRBJ2-7; tentatively, D is TRBD2 (6 bases). The CDR3 loop spans 14 amino acids. Trimming removed 7 bases at V and 1 base at J, with 14 bases between. Germline V lookup: CDR1 SNHLY, CDR2 FYNNEI. In DNA form, the CDR3 reads TGTGCCAGCACACCCGGAGGGGCATCCTACGAGCAGTACTTC. Residues: CASTPGGASYEQYF.

The chain combines TRBV15 with TRBJ1-4; tentative D call: TRBD1 (6 bases). V was clipped by 3 bases and J by 4 bases, with 9 bases between them. The CDR3 covers 14 residues. The germline V gene has CDR1 LNHNV and CDR2 YYDKDF (reference sequence). The CDR3 nucleotides read TGTGCCACCAGCAGGAGAGGGGGTAATGAAAAACTGTTTTTT. Translation: CATSRRGGNEKLFF.

The chain employs TRBV7-9 and TRBJ2-2, with D possibly TRBD1 on 5 matching bases. This CDR3 is built from 13 residues. Trimming took 3 bases from V and 6 from J, leaving 8 bases between them. The V gene's germline CDR1 is SEHNR and CDR2 FQNEAQ (reference sequence). CDR3 coding DNA: TGTGCCAGCAGCTTGAAAGGGGCCGGGGAGCTGTTTTTT. Protein product: CASSLKGAGELFF.

The genes are TRBV18 and TRBJ1-1, with a weak D call TRBD1 (6 bases). V was cut by 1 base and J by 4 bases, with 10 bases left in between. Germline V lookup: CDR1 KGHSH, CDR2 LQKENI. The CDR3 is 14 residues long. DNA of the CDR3: TGTGCCAGCTCACCACGAACAGGGCTCACTGAAGCTTTCTTT. Protein: CASSPRTGLTEAFF.